The T cell receptor beta chain described here comes from a study of cytomegalovirus exposure and HLA in healthy donors. The study, taken as a whole, reports: In an earlier analysis, productive rearrangement rates for most beta V segments clustered near 87% or 30%.

On this clone itself: Antigen unknown.

Both 60 Vbeta primers and 13 Jbeta primers went into the PCR. Original processing methods: Later, 65 million to 85 million unique TCR beta chains were counted in an analysis, and roughly 11 million of them were shared. The data were produced by immunoSEQ multiplex PCR, yet TCRdb's version contains in-frame clones alone and is incomplete. V, J and clone size derive from that table, while D and trimming were established from the DNA sequence. This sample has some 200,000 clones, with 75% to 80% found just once. The CDR3 extends over 14 amino acids. The V segment lost 3 bases and the J segment 3 bases; nucleotides outside the gene matches: 5. Germline assignment: CDR1 SGHNT and CDR2 YYREEE (reference sequence).

Source material: PBMCs. The sequence was collected from a man aged 18-30 years in good health and CMV-seronegative. The chain uses TRBV5-4 and TRBJ2-5; 7 nucleotides agree with TRBD1. The CDR3 DNA sequence: TGTGCCAGCAGCTCCCAGGGGACAGAAGAGACCCAGTACTTC. This gives the protein CASSSQGTEETQYF.